Presented here are 10 T cell receptor beta chains from one specimen sequenced in a study of T cell responses to AZD1222 COVID-19 vaccine. Only in-frame clones appear in the TCRdb table, and some are missing; sequencing was by immunoSEQ multiplex PCR. In the table there are 150,000 to 200,000 clones, 90% to 95% of which are singletons. The specimen was peripheral blood, collected 28 days after the second AZD1222 dose. Receptors originate from an adult who received the AZD1222 COVID-19 vaccine.

The chain carries TRBV7-2 and TRBJ1-1; D not resolved. This CDR3 contains 15 residues. Germline V gene data show CDR1 as SGHTA and CDR2 as FQGNSA. V was shortened by 1 base and J by 4 bases, with 13 bases between the two germline ends. CDR3 coding DNA: TGTGCCAGCAGCTTAGACGGGATGTTGGGCACTGAAGCTTTCTTT. Protein product: CASSLDGMLGTEAFF. The full variable domain, with the rest looked up from reference TRBV7-2 and TRBJ1-1, is GAGVSQSPSNKVTEKGKDVELRCDPISGHTALYWYRQSLGQGLEFLIYFQGNSAPDKSGLPSDRFSAERTGGSVSTLTIQRTQQEDSAVYLCASSLDGMLGTEAFFGQGTRLTVV.

V usage is TRBV7-9 and J usage is TRBJ2-1; no clear D gene. Germline CDR1 SEHNR, CDR2 FQNEAQ (reference sequence). The V gene lost 0 bases and the J gene lost 9 bases, with 3 bases spanning the gap. This CDR3 has 11 amino acids. The CDR3 coding sequence is TGTGCCAGCAGCTTAGCCCGTGAGCAGTTCTTC. Amino acid sequence: CASSLAREQFF.

This clone was detected only once. The V call is TRBV19, the J call TRBJ2-1, with D perhaps TRBD2 (5 bases). Germline V gene sequence: CDR1 LNHDA, CDR2 SQIVND (reference sequence). V was shortened by 6 bases and J by 4 bases, with 10 bases between the two germline ends. The CDR3 has 13 residues. In nucleotides, the CDR3 is TGTGCCAGTAGCTTCGGAGGTTACAATGAGCAGTTCTTC. Its translation is CASSFGGYNEQFF. Filled out from reference TRBV19 and TRBJ2-1, the complete variable domain reads DGGITQSPKYLFRKEGQNVTLSCEQNLNHDAMYWYRQDPGQGLRLIYYSQIVNDFQKGDIAEGYSVSREKKESFPLTVTSAQKNPTAFYLCASSFGGYNEQFFGPGTRLTVL.

The sample holds one count of this clone. The chain carries TRBV5-6 and TRBJ2-7; tentatively, D is TRBD2 (6 bases). Germline assignment: CDR1 SGHDT and CDR2 YYEEEE. The CDR3 sequence is 15 residues long. V was clipped by 4 bases and J by 5 bases, with 19 bases between them. In nucleotides, the CDR3 is TGTGCCAGCAGCCCCCCAGGCGGTAGGGAGGACGAGCAGTACTTC. Translation gives CASSPPGGREDEQYF.

J is TRBJ1-2 and V is TRBV6-6, with 8 bases matching TRBD1. The V segment lost 5 bases and the J segment 7 bases; nucleotides outside the gene matches: 6. Germline loops: CDR1 MNHNY, CDR2 SVGAGI (reference sequence). This CDR3 is built from 13 residues. DNA for the CDR3: TGTGCCAGCAGTCGACAGGGGACGGGTGGCTACACCTTC. Translated: CASSRQGTGGYTF.

The genes are TRBV10-3 and TRBJ2-1, with 11 bases identical to TRBD2. The germline gives CDR1 ENHRY, CDR2 SYGVKD. This CDR3 spans 16 amino acids. The trim removed 6 bases at V and 4 bases at J, leaving 8 bases unmatched. CDR3 loop: CAISERTSGSYNEQFF. In DNA, the CDR3 is TGTGCCATCAGCGAACGTACTAGCGGGAGTTACAATGAGCAGTTCTTC.

The chain employs TRBV24-1 and TRBJ2-1; D possibly matches TRBD1 or TRBD2 (6 bases each). Germline lookup yields CDR1 KGHDR and CDR2 SFDVKD. Trimming removed 4 bases from V and 6 bases from J, with 12 bases in between. There are 14 residues in the CDR3. CDR3 nucleotides: TGTGCCACCAGTGAAGGCAGGGGAGGCAATGAGCAGTTCTTC. Protein: CATSEGRGGNEQFF.

The gene calls are TRBV4-3 and TRBJ1-3; unclear D gene. Germline lookup yields CDR1 LGHNA and CDR2 YSLEER. V lost 0 bases and J 0 bases, leaving 6 bases between the germline ends. CDR3 length equals 15 residues. CDR3 nucleotide sequence: TGCGCCAGCAGCCAAGATATCCCCTCTGGAAACACCATATATTTT. Encoded protein: CASSQDIPSGNTIYF.

As for this clone: This CDR3 is also generated by other DNA sequences in the sample. The CDR3, as DNA: TGTGCCAGTAGTCTGGGACAGGGGGGCAATCAGCCCCAGCATTTT. Translating it yields CASSLGQGGNQPQHF. This chain links TRBV19 with TRBJ1-5, with 11 positions matching TRBD1. This CDR3 spans 15 amino acids. CDR1 LNHDA and CDR2 SQIVND come from the germline V gene (reference sequence). After removal of 5 bases from V and 2 bases from J, the junction contained 2 bases not matched to a gene.

The chain combines TRBV27 with TRBJ2-7; D tentatively fits TRBD1 or TRBD2 (5 bases each). This CDR3 has 13 amino acids. The V end was cut by 6 bases, the J end by 2 bases, with 11 bases between. Germline CDR1 reads MNHEY; CDR2 reads SMNVEV (reference sequence). This CDR3 reads CASSRDGPYEQYF. CDR3 sequence (DNA): TGTGCCAGCAGCCGGGACGGACCCTACGAGCAGTACTTC.